These T cell receptor beta chains were read from a single sample in a study of T cell repertoires in cytomegalovirus infection. Each CDR3 protein is one row after TCRdb ran MiXCR on the reads. The sample lists almost 300,000 distinct CDR3 sequences; roughly a tenth were seen once. Sequencing used PBMCs. These receptors were collected from a human donor in good health (CMV status not recorded). Some clones in this sample may be carry-over from other donors' samples. Both conserved end residues are part of each CDR3. D genes are given only for firm matches. Size is stated for part of the rows, as once, few or many counts, or as a class when the clone is expanded.

v_gene	j_gene	abundance	d_gene	CDR3aa	CDR3nt
TRBV7-3	TRBJ2-6	many	TRBD1	CASSSGGTGAGANVLTF	TGTGCCAGCAGCTCTGGAGGGACAGGGGCTGGGGCCAACGTCCTGACTTTC
TRBV7-2	TRBJ1-2	many	TRBD1	CASSARQGVSGYTF	TGTGCCAGCAGCGCAAGACAGGGGGTTTCTGGCTACACCTTC
TRBV5-4	TRBJ1-2	many	-	CASSFGAALTNYGYTF	TGTGCCAGCAGCTTCGGGGCAGCCTTAACTAACTATGGCTACACCTTC
TRBV19	TRBJ2-7	many	-	CASSKGGAPYEQYF	TGTGCCAGTAGTAAGGGTGGGGCCCCCTACGAGCAGTACTTC
TRBV28	TRBJ2-2	many	-	CASSFAGELFF	TGTGCCAGCAGTTTTGCCGGGGAGCTGTTTTTT
TRBV7-9	TRBJ1-1	many	-	CASSSLSGLNTEAFF	TGTGCCAGCAGCTCTCTCTCTGGTCTGAACACTGAAGCTTTCTTT
TRBV15	TRBJ2-2	many	-	CATSRDPTGRTGELFF	TGTGCCACCAGCAGAGATCCCACGGGTAGGACCGGGGAGCTGTTTTTT
TRBV20-1	TRBJ1-1	-	-	CSARPQRITTEAFF	TGCAGTGCTAGACCTCAGAGGATCACCACTGAAGCTTTCTTT
TRBV29-1	TRBJ1-1	-	-	CSVELFRDVSGTEAFF	TGCAGCGTGGAGTTATTTAGGGACGTGTCGGGGACTGAAGCTTTCTTT
TRBV20-1	TRBJ2-2	few	-	CSAQEPRGRDTGELFF	TGCAGTGCCCAAGAGCCAAGGGGACGGGACACCGGGGAGCTGTTTTTT
TRBV4-2	TRBJ2-7	few	-	CASSQDQFGLSGEQYF	TGTGCCAGCAGCCAAGATCAGTTTGGCCTCAGTGGCGAGCAGTACTTC
TRBV6-5	TRBJ2-3	many	-	CASSYRGTFYTDTQYF	TGTGCCAGCAGTTACCGGGGGACTTTCTACACAGATACGCAGTATTTT
TRBV11-2	TRBJ2-1	many	TRBD1	CASSERDSSYNEQFF	TGTGCCAGCAGCGAACGGGACAGTTCCTACAATGAGCAGTTCTTC
TRBV6-1	TRBJ2-3	many	TRBD2	CASTDGGGGNTDTQYF	TGTGCCAGCACCGACGGGGGCGGGGGGAACACAGATACGCAGTATTTT
TRBV6-2/TRBV6-3	TRBJ2-1	many	-	CASSYPNKDEQFF	TGTGCCAGCAGTTACCCCAATAAAGATGAGCAGTTCTTC
TRBV7-9	TRBJ1-2	many	TRBD1	CASSPGQAYGYTF	TGTGCCAGCAGCCCCGGACAGGCCTATGGCTACACCTTC
TRBV6-4	TRBJ2-1	many	-	CASSDSSSAYNEQFF	TGTGCCAGCAGTGACTCGTCTAGCGCGTACAATGAGCAGTTCTTC
TRBV5-4	TRBJ2-2	many	TRBD1	CASSAQGANTGELFF	TGTGCCAGCAGCGCTCAGGGGGCGAACACCGGGGAGCTGTTTTTT
TRBV7-2	TRBJ2-3	many	TRBD2	CASSILAGFTDTQYF	TGTGCCAGCAGCATCCTAGCGGGGTTCACAGATACGCAGTATTTT
TRBV7-3	TRBJ2-2	few	-	CASSLVPGWGAGELFF	TGTGCCAGCAGCTTAGTCCCGGGTTGGGGTGCCGGGGAGCTGTTTTTT
TRBV5-4	TRBJ2-3	many	-	CASSHQGPRGTDTQYF	TGTGCCAGCAGCCACCAGGGTCCCCGGGGGACAGATACGCAGTATTTT
TRBV12-3/TRBV12-4	TRBJ1-5	many	TRBD1	CASSTRDSRNQPQHF	TGTGCCAGCAGTACTCGGGACAGTAGGAATCAGCCCCAGCATTTT
TRBV12-3/TRBV12-4	TRBJ2-6	-	TRBD1	CASSFQGAANVLTF	TGTGCCAGCAGTTTCCAGGGGGCGGCCAACGTCCTGACTTTC
TRBV12-3/TRBV12-4	TRBJ1-1	many	-	CASSFGRHEAFF	TGTGCCAGCAGTTTCGGACGGCATGAAGCTTTCTTT
TRBV29-1	TRBJ2-1	few	TRBD2	CSVRTSGKYNEQFF	TGCAGCGTGAGGACTAGCGGGAAATACAATGAGCAGTTCTTC
TRBV20-1	TRBJ1-5	many	TRBD1	CSAGTGEFGNQPQHF	TGCAGTGCCGGGACAGGGGAATTCGGCAATCAGCCCCAGCATTTT
TRBV5-4	TRBJ2-4	many	TRBD1	CASSSSDRAVNIQYF	TGTGCCAGCAGCTCCTCGGACAGGGCCGTAAACATTCAGTACTTC
TRBV29-1	TRBJ1-2	-	TRBD1	CSVEDQGVGYGYTF	TGCAGCGTTGAAGATCAGGGGGTGGGCTATGGCTACACCTTC
TRBV20-1	TRBJ2-1	many	TRBD2	CSKTGTSAREQFF	TGCAGTAAGACCGGGACTAGCGCTCGAGAGCAGTTCTTC
TRBV4-2	TRBJ2-2	-	TRBD1	CASNLDRGHTGELFF	TGTGCCAGCAACCTTGACAGGGGGCACACCGGGGAGCTGTTTTTT
TRBV9	TRBJ2-7	once	-	CASSVELGKQYF	TGTGCCAGCAGCGTAGAGTTGGGCAAGCAGTACTTC